The 23 T cell receptor beta chains below all came from one sample that was sequenced in a study of early T cells in non-severe SARS-CoV-2 infection. One entry per CDR3 protein results from TCRdb running MiXCR on the 5' RACE reads. The sample lists some 48,000 distinct CDR3 sequences; 7% to 8% were seen once. What was sequenced was whole blood. The receptors were sampled from an adult who was a healthcare worker with PCR-confirmed SARS-CoV-2 infection or an uninfected control (not recorded which).

V is TRBV24-1 and J is TRBJ2-3; TRBD1 aligns across 7 bases. The V gene's germline CDR1 is KGHDR and CDR2 SFDVKD. This CDR3 contains 14 residues. V shed 5 bases and J 2 bases; nucleotides not matched to a gene: 3. The CDR3 coding sequence is TGTGCCACCAGTGCCACAGGGGCCACAGATACGCAGTATTTT. This translates into CATSATGATDTQYF.

The sample holds many counts of this clonotype. This chain links TRBV10-3 with TRBJ1-4; 7 bases fit TRBD1. J was trimmed by 7 bases and V by 2 bases; bases with no gene match: 13. CDR1 is ENHRY, CDR2 SYGVKD, per germline. The CDR3 length is 17 residues. CDR3 sequence (DNA): TGTGCCATCAGTGAGAATCCGACAGGGTCGTTCTCTGAAAAACTGTTTTTT. It is translated as CAISENPTGSFSEKLFF.

This rearrangement joins TRBV9 to TRBJ1-5; 7 bases match TRBD1. Germline-derived CDR1 and CDR2 are SGDLS and YYNGEE. This CDR3 has 15 amino acids. V was pared by 4 bases and J by 1 base, with 5 bases of the junction left unmatched. CDR3 sequence reads: CASSLGTVSNQPQHF. The CDR3 DNA follows: TGTGCCAGCAGCCTAGGGACAGTGAGCAATCAGCCCCAGCATTTT.

This clonotype has a handful of counts. The rearrangement uses TRBV5-4 and TRBJ2-5; D remains unclear. Per the germline V gene, CDR1 is SGHNT and CDR2 is YYREEE (reference sequence). The CDR3 runs 15 residues. The ends were cut back, 0 bases at V and 5 bases at J, with 14 bases in the middle. Here the CDR3 DNA reads TGTGCCAGCAGCTTGGTCCAGCAGATTCCGGAGACCCAGTACTTC. Translation: CASSLVQQIPETQYF.

This clonotype was detected once. At one end, the junction sequence differs from germline, possibly due to a read error. This chain connects TRBV30 to TRBJ2-1, with TRBD2 identical over 10 bases. The length of the CDR3 is 17 residues. The V gene's germline CDR1 is GTSNPN and CDR2 SVGIG (reference sequence). The CDR3 DNA reads TGTGCCTGGAGTGGTCCCCAACTAGCGGGGAGGGACAATGAGCAGTTCTTT. It yields the protein CAWSGPQLAGRDNEQFF.

This chain joins TRBV11-2 and TRBJ2-3; 9 nucleotides match TRBD1. The CDR3 loop spans 15 amino acids. Germline-derived CDR1 and CDR2 are SGHAT and FQNNGV. The V gene end was trimmed by 5 bases and the J gene end by 1 base; junction bases not matched to a gene: 4. CDR3 sequence: CASSKGTGRTDTQYF. CDR3 nucleotide sequence: TGTGCCAGCAGCAAAGGGACAGGGCGCACAGATACGCAGTATTTT.

This clonotype has a handful of counts. CDR3 amino acids: CASSPGHERTETQYF. In DNA form, the CDR3 reads TGTGCCAGCAGCCCGGGACATGAAAGGACTGAGACCCAGTACTTC. The V gene is TRBV7-9, the J gene TRBJ2-5, with D possibly being TRBD1 (6 bases). The V end was cut by 5 bases, the J end by 5 bases, with 18 bases between. Germline V gene sequence: CDR1 SEHNR, CDR2 FQNEAQ (reference sequence). The CDR3 is 15 residues long.

This clonotype was detected only a few times. V usage is TRBV5-4 and J usage is TRBJ2-7; TRBD1 agrees at 7 bases. Germline-derived CDR1 and CDR2 are SGHNT and YYREEE (reference sequence). The CDR3 sequence is 15 residues long. With V trimmed by 2 bases and J by 2 bases, 7 bases remained unmatched. The CDR3 sequence is CASSLNPGTAYEQYF. As DNA, the CDR3 is TGTGCCAGCAGCTTAAACCCCGGGACAGCCTACGAGCAGTACTTC.

This clonotype was observed many times. This chain links TRBV7-2 with TRBJ1-6, with 8 bases lining up with TRBD1. The CDR3 is 15 residues long. The V segment lost 2 bases and the J segment 5 bases; nucleotides outside the gene matches: 2. CDR1 is SGHTA, CDR2 FQGNSA, per germline. For the CDR3, the DNA is TGTGCCAGCAGCTTACAGGGGGCGAATAATTCACCCCTCCACTTT. Translating gives CASSLQGANNSPLHF.

This clonotype was counted only a few times. The chain uses TRBV7-9 and TRBJ2-7; D might be TRBD1 (5 bases). Trimming left V 1 base short and J 0 bases short, with 7 bases between. This CDR3 is 14 amino acids long. Per the germline V gene, CDR1 is SEHNR and CDR2 is FQNEAQ (reference sequence). For the CDR3, the DNA is TGTGCCAGCAGCTTAGGGACAAACTCCTACGAGCAGTACTTC. Translating it yields CASSLGTNSYEQYF.

The chain couples TRBV7-8 to TRBJ2-7, with 7 bases that match TRBD1. CDR1 SGHVS and CDR2 FQNEAQ come from the germline V gene. Losses at the gene ends were 1 base for V and 4 bases for J; bases not matched to a gene: 4. The CDR3 loop spans 14 amino acids. The CDR3 DNA follows: TGTGCCAGCAGCTTAGAAGGGGGCAATTACGAGCAGTACTTC. Translation gives CASSLEGGNYEQYF.

The V and J genes are TRBV30 and TRBJ2-7; D is ambiguous. V lost 1 base and J 3 bases, leaving 7 bases between the germline ends. Germline loops: CDR1 GTSNPN, CDR2 SVGIG (reference sequence). The CDR3 totals 12 residues. For the CDR3, the DNA is TGTGCCTGGAGTGGCAGGAGCTACGAGCAGTACTTC. The encoded protein is CAWSGRSYEQYF.

This clonotype was picked up a small number of times. V and J are TRBV29-1 and TRBJ2-7; TRBD1 matches 11 bases. The CDR3 contains 13 residues. The V and J ends lost 6 bases and 4 bases, in that order; junction bases with no gene match: 5. Germline CDR1 is SQVTM and CDR2 is ANQGSEA. Here the CDR3 DNA reads TGCAGCGTCGACGGGACAGGGGGTTACGAGCAGTACTTC. This codes for CSVDGTGGYEQYF.

This clonotype was seen more than once but under ten times. The V gene is TRBV20-1, the J gene TRBJ1-5; 8 bases line up with TRBD1. The CDR3 contains 15 residues. CDR1 and CDR2 (germline): DFQATT, SNEGSKA (reference sequence). The J segment lost 1 base and the V segment lost 6 bases, leaving 8 bases of the junction unmatched. CDR3 nucleotide sequence: TGCAGTGCGGGACGGAGGACAGGGAGCAATCAGCCCCAGCATTTT. Its protein product is CSAGRRTGSNQPQHF.

CDR3 sequence reads: CSVEVRTNTEAFF. CDR3 DNA: TGCAGCGTTGAAGTTCGGACGAACACTGAAGCTTTCTTT. V and J are TRBV29-1 and TRBJ1-1; D call uncertain. Trimming left V 1 base short and J 1 base short, with 7 bases between. The length of the CDR3 is 13 residues. Germline V lookup: CDR1 SQVTM, CDR2 ANQGSEA.

The chain joins TRBV20-1 to TRBJ2-1; D remains ambiguous. Germline loops: CDR1 DFQATT, CDR2 SNEGSKA (reference sequence). V gave up 0 bases and J gave up 3 bases, with 3 bases separating them. CDR3 length equals 12 residues. In DNA form, the CDR3 reads TGCAGTGCTAGAGACGACTACAATGAGCAGTTCTTC. Translated: CSARDDYNEQFF.

This clonotype showed up many times. The V and J genes are TRBV7-9 and TRBJ2-7; no reliable D call. V was clipped by 1 base and J by 5 bases, with 15 bases between them. Germline V gene data show CDR1 as SEHNR and CDR2 as FQNEAQ (reference sequence). There are 15 residues in the CDR3. CDR3 in amino acids: CASSLVQQLRDEQYF. DNA of the CDR3: TGTGCCAGCAGCTTAGTTCAGCAGCTTAGAGACGAGCAGTACTTC. Filled out from reference TRBV7-9 and TRBJ2-7, the complete variable domain reads DTGVSQNPRHKITKRGQNVTFRCDPISEHNRLYWYRQTLGQGPEFLTYFQNEAQLEKSRLLSDRFSAERPKGSFSTLEIQRTEQGDSAMYLCASSLVQQLRDEQYFGPGTRLTVT.

The chain is built from TRBV9 and TRBJ2-5, with 10 nucleotides matching TRBD1. CDR3 length equals 16 residues. After removal of 5 bases from V and 5 bases from J, the junction contained 12 bases not matched to a gene. CDR1 is SGDLS and CDR2 is YYNGEE in the germline V gene. As DNA, the CDR3 is TGTGCCAGCAGTCAGACAGGGGGCGCGGGATGGGAGACCCAGTACTTC. This sequence encodes CASSQTGGAGWETQYF.

This clonotype came up many times. This sequence joins TRBV6-2 or TRBV6-3 and TRBJ2-2; D gene uncertain. Germline assignment: CDR1 MNHEY and CDR2 SVGEGT. The CDR3 runs to 12 residues. V lost 2 bases and J lost 7, with 5 bases in between. CDR3 DNA sequence: TGTGCCAGCAGTTACCTTGGCGGGGAGCTGTTTTTT. Translation: CASSYLGGELFF.

The sample holds a few counts of this clonotype. The chain couples TRBV3-1 to TRBJ2-3; D remains ambiguous. Germline V gene sequence: CDR1 LGHDT, CDR2 YNNKEL (reference sequence). V was trimmed by 4 bases and J by 4 bases, leaving 12 bases between them. The CDR3 totals 14 residues. CDR3 in DNA: TGTGCCAGCAGCCCCGGCGACTTCTCAGATACGCAGTATTTT. It yields the protein CASSPGDFSDTQYF.

This clonotype was seen repeatedly, ten times or more. This chain joins TRBV12-3 or TRBV12-4 and TRBJ2-3; 8 bases align to TRBD2. Unmatched junction bases numbered 10, after V lost 7 bases and J lost 4 bases. The CDR3 spans 15 residues. For the CDR3, the DNA is TGTGCCAGCAAAGATAGCGGGACGGGGCCAGATACGCAGTATTTT. As protein: CASKDSGTGPDTQYF.

This chain uses TRBV12-3 or TRBV12-4 with TRBJ1-4; TRBD1 matches 8 bases. The CDR3 consists of 16 residues. With V trimmed by 5 bases and J by 8 bases, 13 bases remained unmatched. The CDR3 spells CASSRGTGYRKEKLFF. The CDR3 DNA follows: TGTGCCAGCAGTCGCGGGACAGGCTATCGGAAGGAAAAACTGTTTTTT.

This clonotype was detected ten times or more. This rearrangement joins TRBV6-5 to TRBJ2-7, with 8 positions matching TRBD1. CDR3 size: 13 residues. The germline V gene encodes CDR1 MNHEY and CDR2 SVGAGI. J lost 3 bases, V lost 5 bases, and 3 bases had no gene match. The CDR3 nucleotides read TGTGCCAGCAGTACTACAGGGGGCTACGAGCAGTACTTC. This translates into CASSTTGGYEQYF.